This T cell receptor beta chain was identified during a study of beta chain features in type 1 diabetes. General observations from the study: Insertion counts at VDJ junctions were lower in type 1 diabetes patients, who also showed more deletions there. It was possible that PCR favored shorter templates, equally so in patients and controls.

Of note for this clone: Its antigen is as yet unknown.

The authors took one heparinised blood draw, averaging about 116 mL, from each donor. Germline V CDR1 and CDR2: PRHDT, FYEKMQ (reference sequence). This CDR3 is built from 16 residues. The trim removed 1 base at V and 4 bases at J, leaving 8 bases unmatched. The sequenced template was cDNA made from the entire isolated RNA. Sequencing was performed with immunoSEQ multiplex PCR; in TCRdb, only in-frame clones are kept and a portion is missing. The sample holds over 100,000 clones, almost 40% seen once. The origin of this receptor is a woman under 30 in good health. The sample was stem cell memory CD4+ T cells from blood. The chain links TRBV13 to TRBJ2-3; 7 bases match TRBD2. CDR3 loop: CASSLDTGGPPDTQYF. The CDR3 DNA sequence: TGTGCCAGCAGCTTAGACACGGGAGGACCGCCAGATACGCAGTATTTT.